This T cell receptor (beta chain) was documented in a study of cytomegalovirus exposure and HLA in healthy donors. Comments on this clone: Its specificity is not known.

The germline V gene encodes CDR1 SEHNR and CDR2 FQNEAQ (reference sequence). The V gene end was trimmed by 5 bases and the J gene end by 10 bases; junction bases not matched to a gene: 20. The CDR3 sequence is 17 residues long. Nominally healthy donors provided the samples, though records likely missed some immune exposures. PCR was performed using 60 Vbeta and 13 Jbeta primers. Generated by immunoSEQ multiplex PCR, the TCRdb table keeps only in-frame clones and is missing some. Of some 140,000 clones listed, about 80% were seen once; the top ten hold around 1.2%. Points from the study as a whole: There were some V segments, including TRBV6-2 and TRBV6-3, excluded as indistinguishable. CMV serostatus was the sole immune exposure information available.

The clonotype comes from a male donor in good health and CMV-seropositive. The chain carries TRBV7-9 and TRBJ1-1; 9 positions agree with TRBD1. The sequencing input was PBMCs. Written as DNA, the CDR3 is TGTGCCAGCAGCCCGACGCATCCAAGGACAGGGGCAGGTGGAGCTTTCTTT. Translation: CASSPTHPRTGAGGAFF.